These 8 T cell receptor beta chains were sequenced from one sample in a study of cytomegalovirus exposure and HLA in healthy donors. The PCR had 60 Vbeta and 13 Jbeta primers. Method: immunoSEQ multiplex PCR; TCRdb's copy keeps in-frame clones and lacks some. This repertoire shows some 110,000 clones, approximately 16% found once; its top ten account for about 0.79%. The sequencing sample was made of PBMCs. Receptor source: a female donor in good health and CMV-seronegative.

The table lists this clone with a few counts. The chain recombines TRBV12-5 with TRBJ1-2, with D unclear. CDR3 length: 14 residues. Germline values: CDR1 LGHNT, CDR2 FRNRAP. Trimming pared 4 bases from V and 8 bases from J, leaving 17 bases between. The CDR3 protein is CASGSPMTLWGYTF. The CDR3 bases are TGTGCTAGTGGTTCCCCGATGACACTGTGGGGCTACACCTTC.

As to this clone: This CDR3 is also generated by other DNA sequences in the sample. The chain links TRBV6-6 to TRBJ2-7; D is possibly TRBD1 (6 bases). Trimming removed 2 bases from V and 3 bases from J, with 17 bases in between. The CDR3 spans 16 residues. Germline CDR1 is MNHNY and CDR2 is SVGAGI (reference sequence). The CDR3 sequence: CASSYPDRTWSYEQYF. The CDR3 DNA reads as TGTGCCAGCAGTTACCCCGACAGGACATGGAGCTACGAGCAGTACTTC.

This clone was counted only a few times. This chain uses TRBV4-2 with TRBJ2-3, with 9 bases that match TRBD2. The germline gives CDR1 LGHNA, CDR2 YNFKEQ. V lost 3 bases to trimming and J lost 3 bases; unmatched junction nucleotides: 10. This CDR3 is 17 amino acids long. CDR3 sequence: CASSQRLAGEGTDTQYF. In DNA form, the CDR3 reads TGTGCCAGCAGCCAGCGTTTAGCGGGAGAAGGGACAGATACGCAGTATTTT.

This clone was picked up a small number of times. CDR3 sequence: CASSRGQALYEQYF. The CDR3 nucleotides read TGTGCCAGCAGTAGGGGACAGGCACTCTACGAGCAGTACTTC. This chain uses TRBV28 with TRBJ2-7; 8 bases are a match to TRBD1. The CDR3 sequence is 14 residues long. V shed 5 bases, J shed 3 bases, and the junction held 6 bases outside the gene matches. Germline V gene data show CDR1 as MDHEN and CDR2 as SYDVKM.

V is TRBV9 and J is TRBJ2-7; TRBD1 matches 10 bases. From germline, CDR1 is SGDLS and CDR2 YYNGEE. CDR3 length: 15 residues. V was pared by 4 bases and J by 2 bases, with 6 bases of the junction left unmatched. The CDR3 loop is CASSSRDRGPYEQYF. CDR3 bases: TGTGCCAGCAGCTCCCGGGACAGGGGACCCTACGAGCAGTACTTC.

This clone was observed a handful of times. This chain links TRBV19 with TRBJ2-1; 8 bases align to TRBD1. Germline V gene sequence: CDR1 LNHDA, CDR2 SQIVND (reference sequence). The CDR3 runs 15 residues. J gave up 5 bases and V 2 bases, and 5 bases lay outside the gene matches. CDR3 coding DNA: TGTGCCAGTAGTATAATGGGACAGGAGAACAATGAGCAGTTCTTC. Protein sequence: CASSIMGQENNEQFF.

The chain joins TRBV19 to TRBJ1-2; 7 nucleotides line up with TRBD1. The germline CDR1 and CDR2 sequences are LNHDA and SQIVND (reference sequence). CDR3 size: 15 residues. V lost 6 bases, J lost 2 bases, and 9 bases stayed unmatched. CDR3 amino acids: CASSPSRGRNYGYTF. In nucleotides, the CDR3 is TGTGCCAGTAGCCCGTCCAGGGGGAGAAACTATGGCTACACCTTC.

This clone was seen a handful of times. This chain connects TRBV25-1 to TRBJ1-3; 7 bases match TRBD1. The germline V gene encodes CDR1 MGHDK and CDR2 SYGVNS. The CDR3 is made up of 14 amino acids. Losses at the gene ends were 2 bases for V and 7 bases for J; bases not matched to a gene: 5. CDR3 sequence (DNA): TGTGCCAGCAGTGAACCCGGCAGGGGGAACACCATATATTTT. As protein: CASSEPGRGNTIYF.